The 14 T cell receptor beta chains listed next were all sequenced from one sample in a study of T cells after yellow fever vaccination. TCRdb processed the 5' RACE reads anew with MiXCR; each CDR3 protein has one entry. The sample comprises around 310,000 distinct CDR3 sequences, roughly 9.4% of which are singletons, and more than 15% rests with the top ten. The source material was PBMCs, sampled on the day of the first yellow fever vaccination. Receptor source: a man between 18 and 35 years old who received the YFV17D yellow fever vaccine.

V usage is TRBV4-3 and J usage is TRBJ2-2; D gene ambiguous. This CDR3 is 15 amino acids long. V lost 0 bases and J 3 bases, leaving 8 bases between the germline ends. The germline V gene has CDR1 LGHNA and CDR2 YSLEER. The CDR3 reads CASSQDHTHTGELFF. Written as DNA, the CDR3 is TGCGCCAGCAGCCAAGACCACACGCACACCGGGGAGCTGTTTTTT.

This clonotype occurred a few times. This sequence joins TRBV25-1 and TRBJ2-1, with D uncertain. Looked up from germline, CDR1 is MGHDK and CDR2 is SYGVNS. V was trimmed by 6 bases and J by 0 bases, leaving 12 bases between them. The CDR3 loop spans 15 amino acids. The CDR3 sequence: CASSPSSFSYNEQFF. CDR3 coding DNA: TGTGCCAGCAGCCCCTCTAGTTTCTCCTACAATGAGCAGTTCTTC.

This clonotype was found many times. The chain joins TRBV7-9 to TRBJ1-1, with D maybe TRBD1 (5 bases). The CDR3 spans 14 residues. Trimming stripped 6 bases from V and 5 bases from J, with 16 bases between. Germline CDR1 is SEHNR and CDR2 is FQNEAQ (reference sequence). The CDR3 nucleotides read TGTGCCAGCAGTTCCTCGTGGGGCCGAACTGAAGCTTTCTTT. It translates to CASSSSWGRTEAFF. The full variable domain, with the rest looked up from reference TRBV7-9 and TRBJ1-1, is DTGVSQNPRHKITKRGQNVTFRCDPISEHNRLYWYRQTLGQGPEFLTYFQNEAQLEKSRLLSDRFSAERPKGSFSTLEIQRTEQGDSAMYLCASSSSWGRTEAFFGQGTRLTVV.

The chain has TRBV20-1 and TRBJ1-5; D remains ambiguous. Germline CDR1 DFQATT, CDR2 SNEGSKA (reference sequence). The CDR3 contains 13 residues. The V end lost 1 base, the J end lost 2 bases, and 6 bases lay between the germline ends. The CDR3, as DNA: TGCAGTGCTAGAGCCGGAGGCAATCAGCCCCAGCATTTT. It encodes CSARAGGNQPQHF.

V usage is TRBV7-9 and J usage is TRBJ2-5; TRBD1 aligns across 10 bases. The trim removed 1 base at V and 3 bases at J, leaving 8 bases unmatched. There are 17 residues in the CDR3. Germline CDR1 SEHNR, CDR2 FQNEAQ (reference sequence). DNA for the CDR3: TGTGCCAGCAGCTTAGGACAGGGGGCAAGTTGGGAAGAGACCCAGTACTTC. Protein product: CASSLGQGASWEETQYF.

A note on this clonotype: One end of the junction is discordant with germline, which a read error may explain. CDR3 region: CASSLPPTGENQYF. As DNA, the CDR3 is TGTGCCAGCAGCTTACCCCCCACAGGGGAGAACCAGTACTTC. V is TRBV11-2 and J is TRBJ2-5, with 7 nucleotides matching TRBD1. CDR3 length: 14 amino acids. CDR1 is SGHAT, CDR2 FQNNGV, per germline.

In this sample, this clonotype turned up a few times. The chain carries TRBV12-3 or TRBV12-4 and TRBJ2-1, with 10 bases that match TRBD2. Germline trimming cut 5 bases from V and 14 bases from J; bases unmatched to any gene: 9. This CDR3 is built from 13 residues. As DNA, the CDR3 is TGTGCCAGCAGTCAGAGCAGCGGGGGGGCGGAGTTCTTC. Encoded protein: CASSQSSGGAEFF.

This clonotype was found a few times. The chain employs TRBV29-1 and TRBJ1-1; no clear D. The germline gives CDR1 SQVTM, CDR2 ANQGSEA. Trimming took off 4 bases at V and 0 bases at J, with 9 bases between the two ends. CDR3 length equals 13 residues. Here the CDR3 DNA reads TGCAGCGTTGCCCGGTCCTTGAACACTGAAGCTTTCTTT. This translates into CSVARSLNTEAFF.

This chain uses TRBV30 with TRBJ2-3, with D possibly being TRBD1 (6 bases). Germline CDR1 GTSNPN, CDR2 SVGIG (reference sequence). The V end lost 4 bases, the J end lost 2 bases, and 10 bases lay between the germline ends. This CDR3 is 13 amino acids long. This CDR3 is CAWTGQPTDTQYF. In DNA form, the CDR3 reads TGTGCCTGGACCGGACAGCCCACAGATACGCAGTATTTT.

V gene TRBV14 combines with J gene TRBJ1-1; 11 positions agree with TRBD1. V dropped 5 bases and J dropped 3; count of bases not matched to a gene: 5. The germline V gene encodes CDR1 SGHDN and CDR2 FVKESK. The CDR3 is made up of 15 amino acids. The CDR3 DNA is TGTGCCAGCAGCGGTTGGGACAGGGGGGACACTGAAGCTTTCTTT. Protein product: CASSGWDRGDTEAFF.

This rearrangement joins TRBV3-1 to TRBJ1-6, with D hard to call. The V end lost 3 bases, the J end lost 11 bases, and 8 bases lay between the germline ends. This CDR3 region has 12 residues. Germline V CDR1 and CDR2: LGHDT, YNNKEL (reference sequence). CDR3 bases: TGTGCCAGCAGCCAGGGCGAAACACCCCTCCACTTT. Its translation is CASSQGETPLHF.

In its sample, this clonotype was seen a few times. The chain recombines TRBV6-5 with TRBJ1-6; D is undetermined. CDR3 length equals 14 residues. The V end lost 10 bases, the J end lost 6 bases, and 16 bases lay between the germline ends. Germline assignment: CDR1 MNHEY and CDR2 SVGAGI. The CDR3 is CATKMGSFNSPLHF. In DNA form, the CDR3 reads TGTGCCACCAAGATGGGGAGCTTTAATTCACCCCTCCACTTT.

This clonotype was counted a few times. The chain links TRBV6-1 to TRBJ2-3; 9 bases agree with TRBD2. With V trimmed by 5 bases and J by 5 bases, 5 bases remained unmatched. The CDR3 extends over 14 amino acids. The germline gives CDR1 MNHNS, CDR2 SASEGT. For the CDR3, the DNA is TGTGCCAGCAGTCGCGGGGGGGGGATAGATACGCAGTATTTT. The encoded protein is CASSRGGGIDTQYF.

A few counts support this clonotype. V usage is TRBV28 and J usage is TRBJ2-3; either TRBD1 or TRBD2 may supply D (6 bases each). The CDR3 runs 15 residues. Trimming stripped 3 bases from V and 2 bases from J, with 12 bases between. Germline loops: CDR1 MDHEN, CDR2 SYDVKM. The CDR3 bases are TGTGCCAGCAGTTTGATCCGGGGGCTCACAGATACGCAGTATTTT. The encoded protein is CASSLIRGLTDTQYF.